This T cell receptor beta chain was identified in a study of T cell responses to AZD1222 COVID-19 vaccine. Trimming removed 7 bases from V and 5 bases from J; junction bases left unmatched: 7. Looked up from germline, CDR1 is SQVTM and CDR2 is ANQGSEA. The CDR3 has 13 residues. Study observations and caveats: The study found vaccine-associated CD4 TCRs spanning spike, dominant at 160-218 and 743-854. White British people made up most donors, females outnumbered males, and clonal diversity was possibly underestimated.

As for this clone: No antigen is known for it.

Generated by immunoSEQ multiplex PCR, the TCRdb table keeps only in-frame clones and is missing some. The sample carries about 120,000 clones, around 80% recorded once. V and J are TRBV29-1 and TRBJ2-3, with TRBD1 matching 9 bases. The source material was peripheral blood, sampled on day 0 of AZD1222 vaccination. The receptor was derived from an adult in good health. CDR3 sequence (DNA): TGCAGCGGGGAACAGGGGGCAGGAGATACGCAGTATTTT. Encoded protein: CSGEQGAGDTQYF.